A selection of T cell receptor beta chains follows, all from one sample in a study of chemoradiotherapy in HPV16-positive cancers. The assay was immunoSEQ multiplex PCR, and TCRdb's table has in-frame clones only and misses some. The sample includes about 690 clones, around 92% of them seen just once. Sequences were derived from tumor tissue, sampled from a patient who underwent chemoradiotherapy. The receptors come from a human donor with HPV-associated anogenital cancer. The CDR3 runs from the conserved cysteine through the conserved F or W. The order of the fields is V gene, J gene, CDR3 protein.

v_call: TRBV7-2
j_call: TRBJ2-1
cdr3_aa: CASSTGLGMGEQFF

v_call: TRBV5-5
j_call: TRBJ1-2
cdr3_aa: CASEPGQGNYGYTF

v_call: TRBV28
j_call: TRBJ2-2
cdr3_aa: CASSGATGATGELFF

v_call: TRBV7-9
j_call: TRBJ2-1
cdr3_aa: CASSLSGTSPINEQFF

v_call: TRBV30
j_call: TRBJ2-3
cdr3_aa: CAWSGQQGDTQYF

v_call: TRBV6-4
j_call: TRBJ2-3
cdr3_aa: CASSDSATDTQYF

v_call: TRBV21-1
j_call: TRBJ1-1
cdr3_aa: CASSAYTEAFF

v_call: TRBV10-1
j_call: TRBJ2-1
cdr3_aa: CASSIGRNEQFF

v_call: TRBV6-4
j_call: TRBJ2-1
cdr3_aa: CASSDGSSGANEQFF

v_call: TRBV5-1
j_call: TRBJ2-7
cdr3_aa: CASSLGGQGFSYEQYF

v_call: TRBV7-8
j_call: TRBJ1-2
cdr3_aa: CASSLYGPRVDGYTF

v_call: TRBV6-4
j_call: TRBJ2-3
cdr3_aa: CASSRLAGNADTQYF

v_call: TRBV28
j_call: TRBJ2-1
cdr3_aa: CASSLAQNYNEQFF

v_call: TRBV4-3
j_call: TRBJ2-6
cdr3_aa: CASSHFGQGSSGANVLTF

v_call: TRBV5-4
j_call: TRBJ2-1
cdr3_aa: CASSYSNEQFF

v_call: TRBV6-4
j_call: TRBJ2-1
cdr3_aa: CAPRLGIPYNEQFF

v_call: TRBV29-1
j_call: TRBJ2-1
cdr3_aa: CSVRPQGGYNEQFF

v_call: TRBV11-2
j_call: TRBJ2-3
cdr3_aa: CASRIKAGILSTDTQYF

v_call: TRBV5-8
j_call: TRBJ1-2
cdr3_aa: CASSLRDRGVYGYTF

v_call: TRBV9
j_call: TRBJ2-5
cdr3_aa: CASSVDWTVGTQYF

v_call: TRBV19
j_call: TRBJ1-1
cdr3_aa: CASSSPDLLDTEAFF

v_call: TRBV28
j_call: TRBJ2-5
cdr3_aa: CASNAVGMGQETQYF

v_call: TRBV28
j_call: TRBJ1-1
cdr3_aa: CASSPGSKGNTEAFF

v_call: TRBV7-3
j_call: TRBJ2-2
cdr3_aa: CASSLTDGELFF

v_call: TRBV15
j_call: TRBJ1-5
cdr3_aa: CATSRDDQPQHF

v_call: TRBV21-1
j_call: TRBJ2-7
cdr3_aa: CASSKAARETYEQYF

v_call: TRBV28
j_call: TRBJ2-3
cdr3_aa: CASSGTAGTDTQYF

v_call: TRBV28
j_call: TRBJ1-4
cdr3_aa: CASSLGGNNEKLFF

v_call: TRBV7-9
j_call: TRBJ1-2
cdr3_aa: CASSPASNYGYTF

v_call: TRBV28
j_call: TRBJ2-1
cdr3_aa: CASSFLAGAYEQFF

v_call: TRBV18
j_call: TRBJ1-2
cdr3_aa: CASSPGPEVDYGYTF

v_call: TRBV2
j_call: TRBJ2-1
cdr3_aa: CASSGRNNEQFF

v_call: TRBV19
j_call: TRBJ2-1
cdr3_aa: CASRLAGYNEQFF

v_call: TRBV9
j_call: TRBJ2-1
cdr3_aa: CASSVQRGAYNEQFF

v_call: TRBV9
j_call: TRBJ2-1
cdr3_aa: CASSAVNMGEQFF

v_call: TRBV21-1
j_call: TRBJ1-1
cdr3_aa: CASRPYVLHIRTEAFF

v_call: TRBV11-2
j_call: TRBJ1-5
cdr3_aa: CASSLDPGVNQPQHF

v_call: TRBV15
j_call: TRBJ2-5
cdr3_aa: CATSRDQAGPGETQYF

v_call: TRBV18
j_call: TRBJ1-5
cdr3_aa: CASSPRGGEAQHF

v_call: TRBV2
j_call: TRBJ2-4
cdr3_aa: CASSAQGFGIQYF

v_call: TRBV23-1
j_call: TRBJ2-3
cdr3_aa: CASSQLWLGGVDTQYF

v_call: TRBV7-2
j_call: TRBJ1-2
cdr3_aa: CASSFGGNNGYTF

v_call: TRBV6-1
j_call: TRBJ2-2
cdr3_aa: CASSSRGDGELFF

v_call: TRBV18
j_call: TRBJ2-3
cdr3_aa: CASSPTGVTGATQYF

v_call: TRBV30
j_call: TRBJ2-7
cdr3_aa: CAWTNYFRDRVDEQYF

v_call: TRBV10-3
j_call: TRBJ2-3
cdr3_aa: CAISGSNSRGSDTQYF